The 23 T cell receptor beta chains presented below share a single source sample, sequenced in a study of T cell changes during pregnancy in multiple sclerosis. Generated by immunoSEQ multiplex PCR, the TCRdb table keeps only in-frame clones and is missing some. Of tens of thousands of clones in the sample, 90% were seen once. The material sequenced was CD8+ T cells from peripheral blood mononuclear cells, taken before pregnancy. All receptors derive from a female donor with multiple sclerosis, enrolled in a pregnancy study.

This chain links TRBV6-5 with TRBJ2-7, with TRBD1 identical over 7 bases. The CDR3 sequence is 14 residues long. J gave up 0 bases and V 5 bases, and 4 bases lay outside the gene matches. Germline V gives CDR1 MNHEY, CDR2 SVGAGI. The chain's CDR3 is CASSTGTASYEQYF. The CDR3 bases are TGTGCCAGCAGTACCGGGACAGCCTCCTACGAGCAGTACTTC.

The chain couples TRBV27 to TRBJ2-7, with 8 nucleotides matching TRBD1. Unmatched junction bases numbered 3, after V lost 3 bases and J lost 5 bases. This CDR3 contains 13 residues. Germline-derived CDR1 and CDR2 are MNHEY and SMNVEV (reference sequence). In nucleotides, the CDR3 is TGTGCCAGCAGTTTCCGACAGGGGAACGAGCAGTACTTC. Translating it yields CASSFRQGNEQYF.

The CDR3 nucleotides are TGCAGCGTTGAGATGGGACAGGGGAACTCCTACGAGCAGTACTTC. Encoded protein: CSVEMGQGNSYEQYF. The chain links TRBV29-1 to TRBJ2-7, with 10 positions matching TRBD1. This CDR3 spans 15 amino acids. Per germline, CDR1 SQVTM and CDR2 ANQGSEA. V was clipped by 3 bases and J by 0 bases; unmatched bases: 5.

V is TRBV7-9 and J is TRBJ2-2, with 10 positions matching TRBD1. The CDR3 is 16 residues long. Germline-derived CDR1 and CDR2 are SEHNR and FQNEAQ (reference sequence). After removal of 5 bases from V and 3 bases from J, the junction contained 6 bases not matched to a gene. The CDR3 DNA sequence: TGTGCCAGCAGCACCTCGGACAGGGGGGACACCGGGGAGCTGTTTTTT. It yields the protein CASSTSDRGDTGELFF.

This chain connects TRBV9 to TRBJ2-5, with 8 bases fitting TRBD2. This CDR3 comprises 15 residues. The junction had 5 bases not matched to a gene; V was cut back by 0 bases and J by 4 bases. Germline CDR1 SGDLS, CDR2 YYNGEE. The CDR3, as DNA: TGTGCCAGCAGCGTAGGCGGGGGGCCCCGAGAGACCCAGTACTTC. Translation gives CASSVGGGPRETQYF.

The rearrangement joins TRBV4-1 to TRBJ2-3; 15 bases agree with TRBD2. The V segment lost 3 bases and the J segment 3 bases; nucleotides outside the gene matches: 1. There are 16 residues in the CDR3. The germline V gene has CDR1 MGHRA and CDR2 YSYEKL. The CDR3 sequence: CASSQGTSGGTDTQYF. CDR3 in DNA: TGCGCCAGCAGCCAGGGGACTAGCGGGGGGACAGATACGCAGTATTTT.

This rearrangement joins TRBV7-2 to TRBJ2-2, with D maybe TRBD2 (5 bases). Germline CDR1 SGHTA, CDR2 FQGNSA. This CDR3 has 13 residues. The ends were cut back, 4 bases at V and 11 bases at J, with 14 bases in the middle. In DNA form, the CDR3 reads TGTGCCAGCAGCTCAGAAGGGAGAGGAGAGCTGTTTTTT. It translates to CASSSEGRGELFF.

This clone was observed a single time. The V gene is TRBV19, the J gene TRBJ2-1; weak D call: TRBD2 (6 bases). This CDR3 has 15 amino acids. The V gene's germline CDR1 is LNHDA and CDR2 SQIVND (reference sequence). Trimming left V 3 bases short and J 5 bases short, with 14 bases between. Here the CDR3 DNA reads TGTGCCAGTAGTATTAGCGGCCTCCGAGACAATGAGCAGTTCTTC. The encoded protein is CASSISGLRDNEQFF.

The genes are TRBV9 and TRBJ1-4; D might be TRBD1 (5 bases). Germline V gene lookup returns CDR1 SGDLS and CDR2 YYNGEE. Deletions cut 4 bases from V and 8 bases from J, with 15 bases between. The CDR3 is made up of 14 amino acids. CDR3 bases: TGTGCCAGCAGCCCGGGGGGGGTCGACGAAAAACTGTTTTTT. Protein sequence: CASSPGGVDEKLFF.

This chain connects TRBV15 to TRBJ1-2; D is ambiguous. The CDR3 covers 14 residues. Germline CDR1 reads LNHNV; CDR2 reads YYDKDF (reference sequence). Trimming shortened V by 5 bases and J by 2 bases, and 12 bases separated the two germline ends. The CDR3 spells CATSLEEGNYGYTF. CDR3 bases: TGTGCCACCAGCCTTGAGGAGGGAAACTATGGCTACACCTTC.

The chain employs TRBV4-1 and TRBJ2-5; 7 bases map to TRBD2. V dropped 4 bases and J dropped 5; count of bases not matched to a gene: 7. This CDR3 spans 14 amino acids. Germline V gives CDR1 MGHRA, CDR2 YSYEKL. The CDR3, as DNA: TGCGCCAGCAGCCGTACCCAGGGAGGGGAGACCCAGTACTTC. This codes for CASSRTQGGETQYF.

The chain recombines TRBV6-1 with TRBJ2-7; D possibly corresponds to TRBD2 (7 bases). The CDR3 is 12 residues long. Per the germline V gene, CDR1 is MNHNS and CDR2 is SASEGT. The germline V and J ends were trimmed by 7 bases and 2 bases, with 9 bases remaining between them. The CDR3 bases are TGTGCCAGCACCGGGGGGCCCTACGAGCAGTACTTC. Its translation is CASTGGPYEQYF.

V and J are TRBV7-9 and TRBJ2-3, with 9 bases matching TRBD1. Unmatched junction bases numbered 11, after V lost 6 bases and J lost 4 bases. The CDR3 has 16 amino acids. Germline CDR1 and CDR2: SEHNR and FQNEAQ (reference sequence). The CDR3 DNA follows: TGTGCCAGCAGGGACACAGGGGGCCAGCAAGCAGATACGCAGTATTTT. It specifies CASRDTGGQQADTQYF. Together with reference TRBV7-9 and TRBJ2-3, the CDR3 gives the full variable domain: DTGVSQNPRHKITKRGQNVTFRCDPISEHNRLYWYRQTLGQGPEFLTYFQNEAQLEKSRLLSDRFSAERPKGSFSTLEIQRTEQGDSAMYLCASRDTGGQQADTQYFGPGTRLTVL.

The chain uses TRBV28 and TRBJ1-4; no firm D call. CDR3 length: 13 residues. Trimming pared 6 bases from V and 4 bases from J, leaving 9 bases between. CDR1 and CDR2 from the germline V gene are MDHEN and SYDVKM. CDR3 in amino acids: CASSPRDNEKLFF. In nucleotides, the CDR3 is TGTGCCAGCAGCCCTCGAGATAATGAAAAACTGTTTTTT.

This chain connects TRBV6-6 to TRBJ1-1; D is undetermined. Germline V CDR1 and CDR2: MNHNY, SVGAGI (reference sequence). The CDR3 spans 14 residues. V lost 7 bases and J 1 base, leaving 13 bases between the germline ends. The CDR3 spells CASTLVAKNTEAFF. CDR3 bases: TGTGCCAGCACCCTAGTGGCTAAGAACACTGAAGCTTTCTTT.

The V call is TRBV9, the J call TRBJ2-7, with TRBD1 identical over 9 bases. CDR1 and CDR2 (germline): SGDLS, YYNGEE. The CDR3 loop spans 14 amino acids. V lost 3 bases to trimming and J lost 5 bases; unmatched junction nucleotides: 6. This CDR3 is CASSGHRGHNEQYF. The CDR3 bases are TGTGCCAGCAGCGGACACAGGGGGCATAACGAGCAGTACTTC.

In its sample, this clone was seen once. The CDR3 DNA reads as TGTGCCAGCAGCTTAAGGGGCAGGGGTGAGACCCAGTACTTC. This encodes CASSLRGRGETQYF. V and J are TRBV7-3 and TRBJ2-5; D is possibly TRBD1 (6 bases). The length of the CDR3 is 14 residues. Trimming took off 1 base at V and 5 bases at J, with 11 bases between the two ends. The V gene's germline CDR1 is SGHTA and CDR2 FQGTGA.

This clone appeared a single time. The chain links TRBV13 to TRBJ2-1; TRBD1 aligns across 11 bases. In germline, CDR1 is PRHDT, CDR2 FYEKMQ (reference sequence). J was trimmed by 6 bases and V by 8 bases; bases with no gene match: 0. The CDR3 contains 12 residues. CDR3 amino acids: CASGQGANEQFF. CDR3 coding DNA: TGTGCCAGCGGACAGGGGGCCAATGAGCAGTTCTTC. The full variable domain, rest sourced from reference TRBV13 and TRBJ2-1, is AAGVIQSPRHLIKEKRETATLKCYPIPRHDTVYWYQQGPGQDPQFLISFYEKMQSDKGSIPDRFSAQQFSDYHSELNMSSLELGDSALYFCASGQGANEQFFGPGTRLTVL.

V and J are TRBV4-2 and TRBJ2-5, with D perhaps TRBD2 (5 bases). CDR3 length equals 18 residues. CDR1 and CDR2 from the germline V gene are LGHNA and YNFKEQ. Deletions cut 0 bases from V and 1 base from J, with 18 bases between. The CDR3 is CASSQEETSFGVQETQYF. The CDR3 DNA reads TGTGCCAGCAGCCAAGAAGAAACATCGTTCGGGGTCCAAGAGACCCAGTACTTC.

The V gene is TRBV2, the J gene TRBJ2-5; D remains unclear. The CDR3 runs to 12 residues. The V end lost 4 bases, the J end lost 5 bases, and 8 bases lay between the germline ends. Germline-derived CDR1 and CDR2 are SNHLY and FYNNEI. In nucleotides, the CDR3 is TGTGCCAGCAGTGTGGCAGCGGAGACCCAGTACTTC. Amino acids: CASSVAAETQYF.

CDR3 sequence reads: CASSQDFIGQGSYEQYF. CDR3 nucleotide sequence: TGTGCCAGCAGCCAAGATTTCATTGGACAGGGGTCCTACGAGCAGTACTTC. The chain links TRBV4-2 to TRBJ2-7; TRBD1 matches at 9 bases. Germline V CDR1 and CDR2: LGHNA, YNFKEQ. V lost 0 bases to trimming and J lost 1 base; unmatched junction nucleotides: 7. The CDR3 has 17 amino acids.

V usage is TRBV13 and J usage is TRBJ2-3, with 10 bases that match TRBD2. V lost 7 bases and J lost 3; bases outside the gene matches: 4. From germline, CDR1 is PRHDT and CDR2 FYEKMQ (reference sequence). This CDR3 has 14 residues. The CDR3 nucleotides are TGTGCCAGCACCGGACTAGCGGAGACAGATACGCAGTATTTT. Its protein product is CASTGLAETDTQYF.

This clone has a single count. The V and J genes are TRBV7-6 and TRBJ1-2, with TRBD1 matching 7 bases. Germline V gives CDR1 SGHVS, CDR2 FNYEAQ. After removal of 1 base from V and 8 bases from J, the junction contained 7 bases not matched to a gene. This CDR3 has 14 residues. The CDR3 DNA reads TGTGCCAGCAGCTTAGAAGAACAGGGGTACGGCTACACCTTC. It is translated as CASSLEEQGYGYTF.